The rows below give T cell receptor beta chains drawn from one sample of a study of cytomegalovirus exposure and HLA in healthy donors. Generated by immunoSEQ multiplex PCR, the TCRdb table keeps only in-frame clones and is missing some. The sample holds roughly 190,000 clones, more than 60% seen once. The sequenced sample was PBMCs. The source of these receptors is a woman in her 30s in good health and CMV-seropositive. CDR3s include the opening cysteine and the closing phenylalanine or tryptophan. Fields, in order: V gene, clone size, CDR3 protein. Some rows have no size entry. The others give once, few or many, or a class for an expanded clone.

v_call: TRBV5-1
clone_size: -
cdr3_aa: CASSPTLNAGELFF

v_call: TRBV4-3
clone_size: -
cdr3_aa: CASSQDLPSGRPATTLNEQFF

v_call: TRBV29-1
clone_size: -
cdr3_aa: CSVEEQIRNEQFF

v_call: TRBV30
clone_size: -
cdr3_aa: CAWREDRLHNSPLHF

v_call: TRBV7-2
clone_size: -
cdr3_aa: CASSLERQGAGAFF

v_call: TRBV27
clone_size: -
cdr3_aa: CASSLWTGGANVLTF

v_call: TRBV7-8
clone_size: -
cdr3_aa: CASSLQGNQQYF

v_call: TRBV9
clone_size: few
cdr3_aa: CASSVSGSTYNEQFF

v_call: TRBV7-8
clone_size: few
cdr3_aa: CASSRGRTDNEQFF

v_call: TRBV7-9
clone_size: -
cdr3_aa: CSSSGPRTGGNTEAFF

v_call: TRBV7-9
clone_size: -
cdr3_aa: CASSSSGNPGEQYF

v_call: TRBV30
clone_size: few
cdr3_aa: CAWSPLDRGTYGYTF

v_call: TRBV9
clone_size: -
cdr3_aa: CASTVQGGTDTQYF

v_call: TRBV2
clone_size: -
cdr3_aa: CASSSRRTGYNEQFF

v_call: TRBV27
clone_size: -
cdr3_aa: CASSSNRGNQPQHF

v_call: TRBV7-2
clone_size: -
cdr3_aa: CASSVDRVTDTQYF

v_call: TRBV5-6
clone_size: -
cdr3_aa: CASSLLTSGKETQYF

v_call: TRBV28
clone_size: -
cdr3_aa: CASSEGGANHEQYF

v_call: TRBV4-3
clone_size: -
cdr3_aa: CASSQDGGGGDNSPLHF

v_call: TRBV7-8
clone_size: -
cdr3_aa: CASSLGSGTGGYGYTF

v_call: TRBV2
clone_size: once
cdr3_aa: CASRIAGHSGNTIYF

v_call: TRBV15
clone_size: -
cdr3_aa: CATSRAGTGAYEQYF

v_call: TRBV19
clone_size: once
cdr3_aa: CASSIDNRGNTEAFF

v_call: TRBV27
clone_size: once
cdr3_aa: CASSPRTGKGANVLTF

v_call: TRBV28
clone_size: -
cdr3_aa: CASEDRVGNEQFF

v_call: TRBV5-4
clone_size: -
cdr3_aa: CASSWDRERAFF

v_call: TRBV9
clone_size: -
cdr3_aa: CASSPLGIGAAHGYTF

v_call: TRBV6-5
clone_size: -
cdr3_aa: CASSYSQGKRDTEAFF

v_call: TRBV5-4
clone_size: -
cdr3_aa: CASSLRTGRTEAFF

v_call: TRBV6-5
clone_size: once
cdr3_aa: CASSYSTGRNSGYTF

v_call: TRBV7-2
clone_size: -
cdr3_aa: CASSPDFDRGGSGELFF

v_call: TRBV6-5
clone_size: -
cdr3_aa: CASSLTGGTEAFF

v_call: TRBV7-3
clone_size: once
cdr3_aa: CASSTGGNQPQHF